This T cell receptor (beta chain) originates from a study of CD8 T cells in ankylosing spondylitis. Overall study results and limits: What seemed typical of ankylosing spondylitis blood was a TCR beta motif built from 7 or 8 highly homologous variants. The authors reported significant enrichment of disease-linked clones in matched ankylosing spondylitis synovial fluid.

With molecular barcodes, quantitative 5'-RACE was used to make the TCR beta libraries. One entry per CDR3 protein, called by TCRdb with MiXCR from the 5' RACE reads. The sample has almost 250,000 distinct CDR3 sequences; about 30% are singletons. V lost 2 bases and J lost 4, with 10 bases in between. Germline CDR1 DFQATT, CDR2 SNEGSKA (reference sequence). The CDR3 runs 13 residues. This clonotype was observed a handful of times. What it recognizes is unknown. V usage is TRBV20-1 and J usage is TRBJ2-3; weak D call: TRBD1 (5 bases). The sample consisted of blood, either unsorted or a sorted T cell fraction (not recorded which). The clonotype originates from a male donor with ankylosing spondylitis or in good health (not recorded which). This CDR3 reads CSARQGSSDTQYF. Written as DNA, the CDR3 is TGCAGTGCTAGACAGGGTTCCTCAGATACGCAGTATTTT.